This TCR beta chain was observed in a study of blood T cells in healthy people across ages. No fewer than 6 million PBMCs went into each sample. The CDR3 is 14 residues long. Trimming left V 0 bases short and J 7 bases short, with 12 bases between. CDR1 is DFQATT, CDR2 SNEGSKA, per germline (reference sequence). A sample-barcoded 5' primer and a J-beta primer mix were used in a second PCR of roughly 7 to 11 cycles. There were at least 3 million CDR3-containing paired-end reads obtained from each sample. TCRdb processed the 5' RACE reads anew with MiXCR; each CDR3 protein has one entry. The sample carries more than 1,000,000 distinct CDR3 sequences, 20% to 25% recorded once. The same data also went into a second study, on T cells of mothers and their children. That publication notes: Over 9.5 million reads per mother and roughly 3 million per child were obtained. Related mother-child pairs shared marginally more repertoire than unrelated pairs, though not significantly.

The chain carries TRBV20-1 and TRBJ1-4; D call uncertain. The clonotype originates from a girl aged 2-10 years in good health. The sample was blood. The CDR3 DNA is TGCAGTGCTAGAGATTCGCGGGTGGGTGAAAAACTGTTTTTT. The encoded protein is CSARDSRVGEKLFF.